A selection of T cell receptor beta chains follows, all from one sample in a study of cytomegalovirus exposure and HLA in healthy donors. Sequenced by immunoSEQ multiplex PCR; TCRdb stores in-frame clones only, minus some. Of around 140,000 clones in the sample, approximately 9% are singletons; the top ten hold roughly 6.4%. Sequencing was done on a sample of PBMCs. These receptors were obtained from a middle-aged woman in good health and CMV-seropositive. Both conserved end residues are part of each CDR3. D genes are given only for firm matches. Some rows mark clone size as missing; the rest say once, few, many or name a class of expanded clone.

size	V	J	D	CDR3	DNA
few	TRBV19	TRBJ1-1	TRBD1	CASSIVNRGTTEAFF	TGTGCCAGTAGTATAGTTAACAGGGGAACCACTGAAGCTTTCTTT
few	TRBV10-3	TRBJ1-1	TRBD1	CAISTGAGTNTEAFF	TGTGCCATCAGCACAGGGGCAGGGACGAACACTGAAGCTTTCTTT
NA	TRBV6-1	TRBJ1-1	NA	CASSEPRRNTEAFF	TGTGCCAGCAGTGAACCCAGGCGGAACACTGAAGCTTTCTTT
few	TRBV6-1	TRBJ1-2	NA	CASKAGVVYGYTF	TGTGCCAGCAAGGCAGGGGTGGTCTATGGCTACACCTTC
few	TRBV1	TRBJ2-1	NA	CTSSQGDGLAGNRRDEQFF	TGCACCAGCAGCCAAGGTGACGGACTAGCGGGGAACCGCCGCGATGAGCAGTTCTTC
few	TRBV7-2	TRBJ1-1	NA	CASSPPFSTVHTEAFF	TGTGCCAGCAGCCCGCCTTTTTCGACAGTTCACACTGAAGCTTTCTTT
NA	TRBV2	TRBJ2-7	TRBD2	CASRAGLAGTYEQYF	TGTGCCAGCAGGGCGGGACTAGCGGGCACCTACGAGCAGTACTTC
NA	TRBV18	TRBJ1-5	NA	CASSPDRNQPQHF	TGTGCCAGCTCCCCAGATCGGAATCAGCCCCAGCATTTT
few	TRBV15	TRBJ1-2	TRBD1	CATSRDRGRVGYTF	TGTGCCACCAGCAGAGACAGGGGGCGCGTGGGCTACACCTTC
medium-sized	TRBV6-1	TRBJ1-2	TRBD1	CASSLDRTYGYTF	TGTGCCAGCAGTTTGGACAGGACTTATGGCTACACCTTC
NA	TRBV7-9	TRBJ2-7	TRBD2	CASSPGGGRGYEQYF	TGTGCCAGCAGCCCGGGGGGGGGAAGAGGCTACGAGCAGTACTTC
few	TRBV19	TRBJ2-3	NA	CASSTSSFRRGTDTQYF	TGTGCCAGTAGTACATCTAGCTTTAGGAGGGGAACAGATACGCAGTATTTT
NA	TRBV14	TRBJ1-1	TRBD1	CASSQTGLGAEAFF	TGTGCCAGCAGCCAGACAGGGCTTGGCGCTGAAGCTTTCTTT
NA	TRBV5-8	TRBJ2-2	NA	CASSVQGGFPGELFF	TGTGCCAGCAGCGTACAGGGAGGGTTTCCCGGGGAGCTGTTTTTT
NA	TRBV5-4	TRBJ1-2	TRBD1	CASSQVRQGSGYTF	TGTGCCAGCAGCCAAGTAAGACAGGGTAGTGGCTACACCTTC
NA	TRBV2	TRBJ1-1	NA	CASTPQNTEAFF	TGTGCCAGCACCCCCCAGAACACTGAAGCTTTCTTT
NA	TRBV5-4	TRBJ1-2	NA	CASSFKGLDGYTF	TGTGCCAGCAGCTTTAAGGGGCTCGACGGCTACACCTTC